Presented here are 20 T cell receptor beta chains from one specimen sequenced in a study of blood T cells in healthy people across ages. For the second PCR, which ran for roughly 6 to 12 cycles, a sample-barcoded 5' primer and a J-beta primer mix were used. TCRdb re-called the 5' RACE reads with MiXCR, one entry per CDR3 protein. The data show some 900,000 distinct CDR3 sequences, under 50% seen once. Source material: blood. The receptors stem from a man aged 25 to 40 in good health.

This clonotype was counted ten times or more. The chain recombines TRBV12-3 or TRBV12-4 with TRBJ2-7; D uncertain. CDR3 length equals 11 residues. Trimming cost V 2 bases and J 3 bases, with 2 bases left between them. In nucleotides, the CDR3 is TGTGCCAGCAGTTTAATCTACGAGCAGTACTTC. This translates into CASSLIYEQYF.

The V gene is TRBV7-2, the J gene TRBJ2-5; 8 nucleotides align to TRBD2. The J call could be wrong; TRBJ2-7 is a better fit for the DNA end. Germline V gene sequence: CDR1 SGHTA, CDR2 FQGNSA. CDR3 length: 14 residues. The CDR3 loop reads CASSSLAGASEQYF. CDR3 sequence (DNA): TGTGCCAGCAGCTCGCTAGCGGGCGCCAGCGAGCAGTACTTC.

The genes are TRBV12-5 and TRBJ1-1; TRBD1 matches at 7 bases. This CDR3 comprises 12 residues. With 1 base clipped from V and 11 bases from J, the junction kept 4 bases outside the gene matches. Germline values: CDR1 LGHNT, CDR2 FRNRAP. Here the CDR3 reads CASGLGQGEAFF. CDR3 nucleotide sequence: TGTGCTAGTGGTTTGGGTCAGGGGGAGGCTTTCTTT.

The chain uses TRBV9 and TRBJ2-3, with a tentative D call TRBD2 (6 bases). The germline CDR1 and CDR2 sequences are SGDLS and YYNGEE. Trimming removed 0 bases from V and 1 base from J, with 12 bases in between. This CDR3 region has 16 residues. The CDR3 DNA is TGTGCCAGCAGCGTAGGGGTAGCGGCCCGCACAGATACGCAGTATTTT. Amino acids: CASSVGVAARTDTQYF.

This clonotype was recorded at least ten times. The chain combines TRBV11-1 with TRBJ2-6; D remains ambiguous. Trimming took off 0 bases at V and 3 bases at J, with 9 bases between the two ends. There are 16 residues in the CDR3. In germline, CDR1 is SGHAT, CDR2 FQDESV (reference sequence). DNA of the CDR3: TGTGCCAGCAGCTTAGCGCTTGGGTATGGGGCCAACGTCCTGACTTTC. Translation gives CASSLALGYGANVLTF. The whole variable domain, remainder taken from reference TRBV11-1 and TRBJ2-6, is EAEVAQSPRYKITEKSQAVAFWCDPISGHATLYWYRQILGQGPELLVQFQDESVVDDSQLPKDRFSAERLKGVDSTLKIQPAELGDSAMYLCASSLALGYGANVLTFGAGSRLTVL.

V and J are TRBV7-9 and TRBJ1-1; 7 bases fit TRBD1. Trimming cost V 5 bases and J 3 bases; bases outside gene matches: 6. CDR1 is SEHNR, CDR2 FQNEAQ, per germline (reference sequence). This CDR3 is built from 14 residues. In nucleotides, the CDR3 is TGTGCCAGCAGCCAGCACGACAGGGACACTGAAGCTTTCTTT. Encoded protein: CASSQHDRDTEAFF.

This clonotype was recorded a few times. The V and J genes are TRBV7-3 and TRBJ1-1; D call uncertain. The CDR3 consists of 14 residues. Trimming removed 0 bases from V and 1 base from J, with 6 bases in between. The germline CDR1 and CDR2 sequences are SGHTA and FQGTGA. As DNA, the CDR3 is TGTGCCAGCAGCTTAACGGGCTCGAACACTGAAGCTTTCTTT. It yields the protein CASSLTGSNTEAFF.

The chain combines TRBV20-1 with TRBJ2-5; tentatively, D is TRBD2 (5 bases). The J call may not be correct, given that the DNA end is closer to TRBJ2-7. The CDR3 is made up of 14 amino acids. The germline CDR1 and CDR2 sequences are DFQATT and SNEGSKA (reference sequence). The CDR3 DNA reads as TGCAGTGTTCCGCACGGAGGACCAGGCTACGAGCAGTACTTC. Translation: CSVPHGGPGYEQYF.

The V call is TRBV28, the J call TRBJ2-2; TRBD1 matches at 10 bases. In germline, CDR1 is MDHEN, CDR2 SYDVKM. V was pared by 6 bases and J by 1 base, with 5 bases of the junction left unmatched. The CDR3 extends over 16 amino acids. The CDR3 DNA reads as TGTGCCAGCAGCCTCGGGACAGGGGAGAACACCGGGGAGCTGTTTTTT. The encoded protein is CASSLGTGENTGELFF.

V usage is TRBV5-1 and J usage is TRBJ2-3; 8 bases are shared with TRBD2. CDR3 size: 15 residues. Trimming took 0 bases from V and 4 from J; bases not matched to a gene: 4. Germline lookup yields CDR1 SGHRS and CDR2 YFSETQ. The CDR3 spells CASSLEWRGADTQYF. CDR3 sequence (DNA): TGCGCCAGCAGCTTGGAGTGGCGGGGGGCAGATACGCAGTATTTT.

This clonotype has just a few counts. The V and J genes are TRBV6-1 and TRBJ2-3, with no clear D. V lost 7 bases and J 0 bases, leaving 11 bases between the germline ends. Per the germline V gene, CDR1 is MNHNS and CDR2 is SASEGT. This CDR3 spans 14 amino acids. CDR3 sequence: CASTLAPSTDTQYF. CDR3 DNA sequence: TGTGCCAGCACACTCGCTCCTAGCACAGATACGCAGTATTTT.

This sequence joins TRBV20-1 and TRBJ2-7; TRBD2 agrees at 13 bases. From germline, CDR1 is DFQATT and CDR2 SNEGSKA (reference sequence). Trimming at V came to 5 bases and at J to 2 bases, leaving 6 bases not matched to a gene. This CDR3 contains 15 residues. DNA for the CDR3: TGCAGTGCTCGACTAGCGGGGGGACTTCCCTACGAGCAGTACTTC. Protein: CSARLAGGLPYEQYF.

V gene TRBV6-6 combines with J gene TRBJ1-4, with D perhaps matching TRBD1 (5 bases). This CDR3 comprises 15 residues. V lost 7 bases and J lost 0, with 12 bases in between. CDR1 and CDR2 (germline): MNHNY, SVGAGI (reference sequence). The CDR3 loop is CASTRTGATNEKLFF. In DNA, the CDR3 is TGTGCCAGCACAAGAACGGGGGCAACTAATGAAAAACTGTTTTTT.

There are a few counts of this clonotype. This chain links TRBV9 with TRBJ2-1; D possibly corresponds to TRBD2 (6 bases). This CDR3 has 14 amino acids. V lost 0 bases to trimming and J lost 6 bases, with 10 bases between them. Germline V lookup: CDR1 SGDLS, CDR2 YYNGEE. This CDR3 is CASSVVGSGNEQFF. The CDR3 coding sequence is TGTGCCAGCAGCGTAGTTGGTAGCGGCAATGAGCAGTTCTTC.

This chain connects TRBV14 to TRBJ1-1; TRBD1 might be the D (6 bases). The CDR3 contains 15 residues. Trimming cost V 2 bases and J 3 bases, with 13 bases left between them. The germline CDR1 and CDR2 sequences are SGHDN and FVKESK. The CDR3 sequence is CASSQLTGVDTEAFF. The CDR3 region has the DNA TGTGCCAGCAGCCAACTGACAGGCGTGGACACTGAAGCTTTCTTT.

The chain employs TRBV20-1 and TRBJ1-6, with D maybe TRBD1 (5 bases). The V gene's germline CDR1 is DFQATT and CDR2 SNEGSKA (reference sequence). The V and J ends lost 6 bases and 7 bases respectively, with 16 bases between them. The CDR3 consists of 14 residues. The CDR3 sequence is CSANNGAPNSPLHF. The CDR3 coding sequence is TGCAGTGCCAATAACGGGGCCCCAAATTCACCCCTCCACTTT.

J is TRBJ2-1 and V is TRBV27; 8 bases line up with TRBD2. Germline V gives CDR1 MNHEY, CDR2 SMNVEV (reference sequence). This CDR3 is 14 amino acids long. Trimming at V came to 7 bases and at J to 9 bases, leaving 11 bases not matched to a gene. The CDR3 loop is CASNWKRGLGEQFF. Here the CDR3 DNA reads TGTGCCAGCAATTGGAAGCGGGGGCTTGGTGAGCAGTTCTTC.

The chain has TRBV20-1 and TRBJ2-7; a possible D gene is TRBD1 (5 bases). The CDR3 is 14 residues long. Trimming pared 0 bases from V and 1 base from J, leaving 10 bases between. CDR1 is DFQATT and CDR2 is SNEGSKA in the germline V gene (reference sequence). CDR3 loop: CSARDQGRSYEQYF. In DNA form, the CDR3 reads TGCAGTGCTAGAGATCAGGGAAGGTCCTACGAGCAGTACTTC.

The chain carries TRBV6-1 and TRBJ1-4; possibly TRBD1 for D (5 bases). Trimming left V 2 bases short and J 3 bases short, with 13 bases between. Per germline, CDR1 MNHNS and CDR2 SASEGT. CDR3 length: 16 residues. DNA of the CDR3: TGTGCCAGCAGTGAACGAGGGGTTGGGGCTAATGAAAAACTGTTTTTT. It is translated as CASSERGVGANEKLFF.

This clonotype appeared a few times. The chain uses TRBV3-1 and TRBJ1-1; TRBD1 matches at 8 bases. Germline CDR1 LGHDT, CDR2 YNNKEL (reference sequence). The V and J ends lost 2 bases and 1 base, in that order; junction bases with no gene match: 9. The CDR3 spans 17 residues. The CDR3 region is CASSQLRGQAKNTEAFF. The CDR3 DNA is TGTGCCAGCAGCCAACTTCGGGGACAGGCAAAGAACACTGAAGCTTTCTTT.